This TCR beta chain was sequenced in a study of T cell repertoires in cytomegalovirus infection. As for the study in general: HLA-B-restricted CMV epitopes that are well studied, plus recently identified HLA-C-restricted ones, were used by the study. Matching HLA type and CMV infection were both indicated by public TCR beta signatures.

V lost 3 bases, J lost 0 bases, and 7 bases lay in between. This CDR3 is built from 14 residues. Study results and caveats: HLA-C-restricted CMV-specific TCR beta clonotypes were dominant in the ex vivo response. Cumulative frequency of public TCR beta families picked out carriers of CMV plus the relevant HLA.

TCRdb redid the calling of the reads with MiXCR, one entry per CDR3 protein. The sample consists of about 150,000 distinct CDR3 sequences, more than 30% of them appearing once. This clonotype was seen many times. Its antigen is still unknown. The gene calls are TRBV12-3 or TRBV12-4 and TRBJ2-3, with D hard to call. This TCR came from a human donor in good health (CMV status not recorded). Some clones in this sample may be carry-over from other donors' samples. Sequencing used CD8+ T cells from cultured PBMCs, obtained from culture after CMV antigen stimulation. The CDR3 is CASSFIASTDTQYF. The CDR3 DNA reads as TGTGCCAGCAGTTTTATCGCGAGCACAGATACGCAGTATTTT.